The clone carrying this TCR beta chain was seen at least ten times. CDR1 SNHLY and CDR2 FYNNEI come from the germline V gene. The CDR3 contains 12 residues. V was clipped by 11 bases and J by 4 bases, with 15 bases between them. RNA transcripts were the source from which TCR beta CDR3 regions were amplified. HTBI primers primed a first-round RT-PCR, and a second-round multiplex PCR followed. TCRdb re-called the multiplex PCR reads with MiXCR, one entry per CDR3 protein. The repertoire holds hundreds of thousands of distinct CDR3 sequences, with approximately 15% as singletons. The source of the sample is a study of Graves' ophthalmopathy and Graves' hyperthyroidism. Overall study: There was a collection of peripheral blood at initial diagnosis, before any treatment.

The sample consisted of blood. V is TRBV2 and J is TRBJ2-7; D is perhaps TRBD1 (5 bases). The receptor was derived from a woman in her twenties or thirties with Graves' ophthalmopathy. The chain's CDR3 is CAGTVGAYEQYF. The CDR3, as DNA: TGTGCCGGCACGGTAGGGGCGTACGAGCAGTACTTC.